Included here is one TCR beta chain sequence, with context. Antigen: not known. Libraries were prepared by immunoSEQ multiplex PCR; TCRdb keeps only in-frame clonotypes and omits some of them. The sample yields about 31,000 clones, approximately 90% seen once. Germline V gene data show CDR1 as MNHEY and CDR2 as SMNVEV (reference sequence). This CDR3 contains 15 residues. The V end was cut by 4 bases, the J end by 1 base, with 12 bases between. This record comes from a study of OX40 agonist ivuxolimab in advanced cancers. Study details: In this trial design, patients received ivuxolimab intravenously at 0.01 to 10 mg/kg every 2 weeks.

Broader study findings: Expanded peripheral T cell antigen specificity was not determined.

The genes are TRBV27 and TRBJ2-3, with a weak D call TRBD1 (6 bases). The sequencing here drew on CD4+ or CD8+ T cells sorted from blood, taken in a trial of the OX40 agonist ivuxolimab. This clonotype was sampled from an adult with an advanced solid tumor such as melanoma, head and neck, liver or kidney cancer. Written as DNA, the CDR3 is TGTGCCAGCAGTTCAGCGACAGGAGGCACAGATACGCAGTATTTT. Residues: CASSSATGGTDTQYF.